This T cell receptor beta chain was recorded in a study of cytomegalovirus exposure and HLA in healthy donors. This clone came up a few times. 13 Jbeta primers and 60 Vbeta primers were used for the PCR. Sequencing was performed with immunoSEQ multiplex PCR; in TCRdb, only in-frame clones are kept and a portion is missing. The sample has around 150,000 clones, roughly 78% seen once. This CDR3 comprises 14 residues. V was pared by 5 bases and J by 0 bases, with 10 bases between. CDR1 is SGHVS, CDR2 FNYEAQ, per germline. This clonotype was obtained from a man in his forties or fifties in good health and CMV-seropositive. What was sequenced was PBMCs. The V and J genes are TRBV7-6 and TRBJ1-1; D gene unclear. The CDR3 DNA follows: TGTGCCAGCAGCCCCCAGGCCATGAACACTGAAGCTTTCTTT. Amino acid sequence: CASSPQAMNTEAFF. The complete variable domain, with remaining parts taken from reference TRBV7-6 and TRBJ1-1, reads GAGVSQSPRYKVTKRGQDVALRCDPISGHVSLYWYRQALGQGPEFLTYFNYEAQQDKSGLPNDRFSAERPEGSISTLTIQRTEQRDSAMYRCASSPQAMNTEAFFGQGTRLTVV.